This T cell receptor (beta chain) was observed in a study of regulatory T cells in long-lasting Graves disease. Overall study: Graves' cases, newly diagnosed, had used antithyroid drugs under 3 months.

Time point noted: newly diagnosed GD, antithyroid drugs for less than 3 months. There was RNA extracted from PBMCs, and the TCR library was made from it. One endocrinology department in Xi'an, China, was where patients came from. This CDR3 comprises 14 residues. The V gene end was trimmed by 6 bases and the J gene end by 5 bases; junction bases not matched to a gene: 5. The germline CDR1 and CDR2 sequences are SNHLY and FYNNEI. TCR beta libraries were built with iRepertoire HTBI primers and Arm-PCR of CDR3 regions. TCRdb reanalysed the multiplex PCR reads using MiXCR and keeps one entry per CDR3 protein. Here the sample spans 200,000 to 250,000 distinct CDR3 sequences, about 18% being singletons. This clonotype was counted a few times.

The V and J genes are TRBV2 and TRBJ1-1; 11 bases line up with TRBD1. This clonotype was sampled from a female donor with Graves disease. This material consisted of peripheral blood mononuclear cells (PBMCs), taken at new diagnosis, from a patient treated with antithyroid drugs. The CDR3 coding sequence is TGTGCCAGCAGGACCGGGACAGGGGGAACTGAAGCTTTCTTT. This translates into CASRTGTGGTEAFF.